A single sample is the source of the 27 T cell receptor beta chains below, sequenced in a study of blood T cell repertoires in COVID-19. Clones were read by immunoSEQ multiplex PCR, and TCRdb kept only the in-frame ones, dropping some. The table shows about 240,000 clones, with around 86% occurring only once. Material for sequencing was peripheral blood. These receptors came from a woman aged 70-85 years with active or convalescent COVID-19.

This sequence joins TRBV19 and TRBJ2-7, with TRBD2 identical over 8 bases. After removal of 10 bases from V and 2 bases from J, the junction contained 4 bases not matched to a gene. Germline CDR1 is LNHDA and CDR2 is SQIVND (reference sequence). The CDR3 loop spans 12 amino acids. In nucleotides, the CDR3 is TGTGCCACCCGGGGGGGGCCCTACGAGCAGTACTTC. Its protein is CATRGGPYEQYF. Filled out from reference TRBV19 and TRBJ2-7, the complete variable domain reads DGGITQSPKYLFRKEGQNVTLSCEQNLNHDAMYWYRQDPGQGLRLIYYSQIVNDFQKGDIAEGYSVSREKKESFPLTVTSAQKNPTAFYLCATRGGPYEQYFGPGTRLTVT.

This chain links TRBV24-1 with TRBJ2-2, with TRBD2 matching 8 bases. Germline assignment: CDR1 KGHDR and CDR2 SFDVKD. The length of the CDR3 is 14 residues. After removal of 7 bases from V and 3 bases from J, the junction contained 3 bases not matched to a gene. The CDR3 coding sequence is TGTGCCACCAGAGCGGGGGTTGACACCGGGGAGCTGTTTTTT. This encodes CATRAGVDTGELFF.

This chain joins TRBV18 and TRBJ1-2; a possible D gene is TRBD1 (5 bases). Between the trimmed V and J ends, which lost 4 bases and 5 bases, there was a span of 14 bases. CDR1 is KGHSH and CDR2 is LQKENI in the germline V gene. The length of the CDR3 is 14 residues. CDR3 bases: TGTGCCAGCTCACGCGGACAAACCCTTTATGGCTACACCTTC. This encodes CASSRGQTLYGYTF. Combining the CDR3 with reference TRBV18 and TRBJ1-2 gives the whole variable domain NAGVMQNPRHLVRRRGQEARLRCSPMKGHSHVYWYRQLPEEGLKFMVYLQKENIIDESGMPKERFSAEFPKEGPSILRIQQVVRGDSAAYFCASSRGQTLYGYTFGSGTRLTVV.

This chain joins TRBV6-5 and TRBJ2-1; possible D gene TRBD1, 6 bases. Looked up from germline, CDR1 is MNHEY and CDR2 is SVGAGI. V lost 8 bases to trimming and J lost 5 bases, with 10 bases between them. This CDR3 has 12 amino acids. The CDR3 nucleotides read TGTGCCAGCCGGGACAACAACAATGAGCAGTTCTTC. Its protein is CASRDNNNEQFF.

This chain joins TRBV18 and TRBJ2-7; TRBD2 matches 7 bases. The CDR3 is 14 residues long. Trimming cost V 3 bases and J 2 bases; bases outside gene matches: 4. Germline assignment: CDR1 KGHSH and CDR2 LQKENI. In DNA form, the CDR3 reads TGTGCCAGCTCACCTGCTAGCGGAGCCTACGAGCAGTACTTC. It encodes CASSPASGAYEQYF. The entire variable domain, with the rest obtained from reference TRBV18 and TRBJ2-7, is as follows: NAGVMQNPRHLVRRRGQEARLRCSPMKGHSHVYWYRQLPEEGLKFMVYLQKENIIDESGMPKERFSAEFPKEGPSILRIQQVVRGDSAAYFCASSPASGAYEQYFGPGTRLTVT.

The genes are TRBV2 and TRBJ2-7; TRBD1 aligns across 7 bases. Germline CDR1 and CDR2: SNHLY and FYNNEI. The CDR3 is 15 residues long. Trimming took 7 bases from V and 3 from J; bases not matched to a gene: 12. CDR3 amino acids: CASISGQPRDYEQYF. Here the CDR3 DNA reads TGTGCCAGCATATCGGGACAGCCTAGAGACTACGAGCAGTACTTC. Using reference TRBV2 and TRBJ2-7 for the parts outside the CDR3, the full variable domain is EPEVTQTPSHQVTQMGQEVILRCVPISNHLYFYWYRQILGQKVEFLVSFYNNEISEKSEIFDDQFSVERPDGSNFTLKIRSTKLEDSAMYFCASISGQPRDYEQYFGPGTRLTVT.

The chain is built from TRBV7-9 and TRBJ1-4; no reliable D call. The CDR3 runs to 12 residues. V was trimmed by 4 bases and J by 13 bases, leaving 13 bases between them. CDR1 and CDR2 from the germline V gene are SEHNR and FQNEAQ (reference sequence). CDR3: CASSSQREVLFF. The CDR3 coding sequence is TGTGCCAGCAGCTCCCAGAGGGAGGTACTGTTTTTT.

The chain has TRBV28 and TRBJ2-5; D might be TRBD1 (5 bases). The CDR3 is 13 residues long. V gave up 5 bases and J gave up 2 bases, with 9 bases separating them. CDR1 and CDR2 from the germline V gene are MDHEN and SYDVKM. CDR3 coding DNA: TGTGCCAGCAGTGGGGCAGGACAAGAGACCCAGTACTTC. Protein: CASSGAGQETQYF.

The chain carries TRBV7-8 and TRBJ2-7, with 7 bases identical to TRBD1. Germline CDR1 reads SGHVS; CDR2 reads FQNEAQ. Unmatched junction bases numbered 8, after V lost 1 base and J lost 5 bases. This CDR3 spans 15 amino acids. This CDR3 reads CASSLGQGTGDEQYF. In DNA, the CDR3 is TGTGCCAGCAGCTTAGGCCAGGGTACAGGGGACGAGCAGTACTTC.

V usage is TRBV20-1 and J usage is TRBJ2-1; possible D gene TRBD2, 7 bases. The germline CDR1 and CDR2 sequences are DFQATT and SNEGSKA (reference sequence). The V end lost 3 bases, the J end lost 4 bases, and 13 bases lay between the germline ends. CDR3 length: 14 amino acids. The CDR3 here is CSASEGGVYNEQFF. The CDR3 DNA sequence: TGCAGTGCTAGTGAGGGGGGGGTATACAATGAGCAGTTCTTC.

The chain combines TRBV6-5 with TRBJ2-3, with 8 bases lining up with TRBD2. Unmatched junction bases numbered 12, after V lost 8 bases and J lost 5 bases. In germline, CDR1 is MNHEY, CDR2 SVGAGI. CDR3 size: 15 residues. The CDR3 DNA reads TGTGCCAGCTGTCCTGGCGGGGGGCGCGTAGATACGCAGTATTTT. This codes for CASCPGGGRVDTQYF.

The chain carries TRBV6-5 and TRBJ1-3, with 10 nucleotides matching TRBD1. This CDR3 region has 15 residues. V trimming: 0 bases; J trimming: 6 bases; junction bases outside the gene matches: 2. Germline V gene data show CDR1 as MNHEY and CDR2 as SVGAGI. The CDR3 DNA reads TGTGCCAGCAGTTACTCGGGGACAGGGGCAAACACCATATATTTT. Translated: CASSYSGTGANTIYF.

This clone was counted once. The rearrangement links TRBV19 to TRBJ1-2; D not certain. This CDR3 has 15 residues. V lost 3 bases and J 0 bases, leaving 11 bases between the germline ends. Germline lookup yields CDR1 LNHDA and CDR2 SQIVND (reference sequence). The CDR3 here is CASSITHRTNYGYTF. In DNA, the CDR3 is TGTGCCAGTAGTATTACCCACAGAACTAACTATGGCTACACCTTC.

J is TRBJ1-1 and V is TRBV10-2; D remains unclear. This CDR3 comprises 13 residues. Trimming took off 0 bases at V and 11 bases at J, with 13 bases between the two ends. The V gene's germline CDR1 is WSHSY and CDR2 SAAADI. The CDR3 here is CASSESSPKWAFF. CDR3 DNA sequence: TGCGCCAGCAGTGAGTCGAGCCCCAAATGGGCTTTCTTT.

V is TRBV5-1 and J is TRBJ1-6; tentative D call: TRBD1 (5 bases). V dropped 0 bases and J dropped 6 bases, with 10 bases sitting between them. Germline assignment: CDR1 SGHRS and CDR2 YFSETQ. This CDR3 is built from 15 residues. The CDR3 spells CASSLAGGSNSPLHF. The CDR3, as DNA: TGCGCCAGCAGCTTGGCGGGGGGAAGTAATTCACCCCTCCACTTT.

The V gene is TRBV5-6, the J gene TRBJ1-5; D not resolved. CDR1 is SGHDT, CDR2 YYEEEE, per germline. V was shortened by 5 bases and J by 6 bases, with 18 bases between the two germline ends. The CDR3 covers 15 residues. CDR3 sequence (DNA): TGTGCCAGCAGTGGTCCGGGAGGGAAAGGTCAGCCCCAGCATTTT. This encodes CASSGPGGKGQPQHF.

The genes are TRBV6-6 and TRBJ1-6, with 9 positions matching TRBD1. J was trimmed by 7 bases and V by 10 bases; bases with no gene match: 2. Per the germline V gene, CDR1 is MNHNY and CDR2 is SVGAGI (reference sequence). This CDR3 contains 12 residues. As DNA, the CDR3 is TGTGCCATCGGACAGGGGAATTCACCCCTCCACTTT. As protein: CAIGQGNSPLHF.

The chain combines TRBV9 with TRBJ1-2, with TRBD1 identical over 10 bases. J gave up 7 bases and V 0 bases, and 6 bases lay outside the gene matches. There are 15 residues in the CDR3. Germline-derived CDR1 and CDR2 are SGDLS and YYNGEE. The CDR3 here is CASSVEGQGRSGYTF. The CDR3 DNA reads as TGTGCCAGCAGCGTAGAGGGACAGGGGAGAAGTGGCTACACCTTC.

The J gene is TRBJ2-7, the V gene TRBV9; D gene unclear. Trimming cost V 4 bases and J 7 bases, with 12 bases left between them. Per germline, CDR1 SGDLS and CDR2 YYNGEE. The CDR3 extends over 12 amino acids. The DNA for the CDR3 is TGTGCCAGCAGCTCTAAGCTCGGGGAGCAGTACTTC. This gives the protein CASSSKLGEQYF.

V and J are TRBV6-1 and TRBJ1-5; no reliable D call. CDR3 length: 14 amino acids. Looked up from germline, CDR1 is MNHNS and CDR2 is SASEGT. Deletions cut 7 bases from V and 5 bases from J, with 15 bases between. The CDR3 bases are TGTGCCAGCACCCAGGCCACAACCTATCAGCCCCAGCATTTT. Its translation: CASTQATTYQPQHF.

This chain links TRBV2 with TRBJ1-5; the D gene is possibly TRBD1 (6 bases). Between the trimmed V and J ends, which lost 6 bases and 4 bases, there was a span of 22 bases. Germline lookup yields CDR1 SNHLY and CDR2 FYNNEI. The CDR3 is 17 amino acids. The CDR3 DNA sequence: TGTGCCAGCAGCCCTAACAGGGCCGGTAGCCTTAATCAGCCCCAGCATTTT. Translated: CASSPNRAGSLNQPQHF.

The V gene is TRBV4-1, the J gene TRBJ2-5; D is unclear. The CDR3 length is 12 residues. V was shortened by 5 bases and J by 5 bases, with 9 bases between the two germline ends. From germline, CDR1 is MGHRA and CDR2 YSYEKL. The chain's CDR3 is CASSSWQETQYF. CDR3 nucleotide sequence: TGCGCCAGCAGCTCCTGGCAGGAGACCCAGTACTTC.

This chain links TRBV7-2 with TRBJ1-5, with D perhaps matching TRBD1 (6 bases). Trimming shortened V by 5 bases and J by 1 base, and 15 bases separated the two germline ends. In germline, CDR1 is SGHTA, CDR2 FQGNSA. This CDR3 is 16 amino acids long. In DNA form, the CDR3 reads TGTGCCAGCAGCCTCGGGACACTCCGAAGCAATCAGCCCCAGCATTTT. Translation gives CASSLGTLRSNQPQHF. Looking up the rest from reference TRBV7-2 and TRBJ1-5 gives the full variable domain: GAGVSQSPSNKVTEKGKDVELRCDPISGHTALYWYRQSLGQGLEFLIYFQGNSAPDKSGLPSDRFSAERTGGSVSTLTIQRTQQEDSAVYLCASSLGTLRSNQPQHFGDGTRLSIL.

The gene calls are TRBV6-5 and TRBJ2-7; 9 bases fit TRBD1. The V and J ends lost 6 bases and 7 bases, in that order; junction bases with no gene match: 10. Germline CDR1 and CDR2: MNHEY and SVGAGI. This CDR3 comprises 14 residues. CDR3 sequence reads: CASRFDRGRGEQYF. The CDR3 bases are TGTGCCAGCAGATTCGACAGGGGGAGGGGAGAGCAGTACTTC.

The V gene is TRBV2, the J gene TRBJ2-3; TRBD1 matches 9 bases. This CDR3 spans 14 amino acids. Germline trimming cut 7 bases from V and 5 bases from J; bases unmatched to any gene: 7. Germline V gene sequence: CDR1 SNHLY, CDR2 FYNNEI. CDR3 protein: CASNTGQGIDTQYF. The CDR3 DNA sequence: TGTGCCAGCAATACGGGACAGGGAATAGATACGCAGTATTTT.

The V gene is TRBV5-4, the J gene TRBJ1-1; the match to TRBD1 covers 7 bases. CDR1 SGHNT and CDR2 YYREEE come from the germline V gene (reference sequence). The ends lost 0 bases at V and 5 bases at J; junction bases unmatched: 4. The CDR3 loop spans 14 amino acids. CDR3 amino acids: CASSLEGGWTEAFF. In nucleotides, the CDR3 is TGTGCCAGCAGCTTGGAAGGGGGCTGGACTGAAGCTTTCTTT.

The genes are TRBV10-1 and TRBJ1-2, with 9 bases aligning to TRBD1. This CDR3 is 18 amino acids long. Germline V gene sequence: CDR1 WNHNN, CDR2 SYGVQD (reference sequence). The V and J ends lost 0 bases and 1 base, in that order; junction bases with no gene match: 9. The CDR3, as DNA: TGCGCCAGCAGTGAGTCTGATAGGGGACAGGGATTTAACTATGGCTACACCTTC. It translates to CASSESDRGQGFNYGYTF.